This T cell receptor beta chain came from a study of shared clonotypes between healthy human individuals. Whole-study context: The study drew on a couple of women and a few men aged 18 to 49 as donors.

Regarding this clone: Antigen: not known.

The split of CD4+ cells yielded CD45RA+ naive and CD45RA-negative memory subsets. Broader study findings: As a rule, naive subsets had a larger estimated richness than memory subsets.

The CDR3 spans 14 residues. Germline CDR1 reads SGHDT; CDR2 reads YYEEEE. The V and J ends lost 3 bases and 4 bases, in that order; junction bases with no gene match: 5. Assay used: immunoSEQ multiplex PCR; TCRdb lists only in-frame clones, some missing. This table holds 2,500,000 or so clones, approximately 94% found once. This receptor was identified in a young man in good health. Some clones in this sample may be carry-over from other donors' samples. V and J are TRBV5-6 and TRBJ2-3, with 7 bases lining up with TRBD1. Sequenced material: naive CD4+ T cells from PBMCs. Subset indicated: CD45RA+ positively selected. In DNA, the CDR3 is TGTGCCAGCAGCTCAGGACAGGCCTCAGATACGCAGTATTTT. This gives the protein CASSSGQASDTQYF.